A selection of T cell receptor beta chains follows, all from one sample in a study of glioma-infiltrating T cells after dendritic cell vaccination. Here immunoSEQ multiplex PCR was the method, and the copy in TCRdb shows in-frame clones only, minus some. The table includes fewer than 75,000 clones, around 81% detected once. Material: blood, obtained before dendritic cell vaccination. Receptors were obtained from a human donor with glioblastoma. Each CDR3 is given without its conserved first and last residue. Expanded clones are given a class, and other clones once, few, many or no size at all.

J: TRBJ1-2
size: few
V: TRBV7-8
CDR3: ASSLSSGTGGGYT

J: TRBJ1-1
size: .
V: TRBV29-1
CDR3: SVERWTEAF

J: TRBJ2-7
size: .
V: TRBV6-1
CDR3: ASSYPGQGH

J: TRBJ1-2
size: .
V: TRBV19
CDR3: ASSIDVQYGYT

J: TRBJ2-5
size: .
V: TRBV11-2
CDR3: ASSSGGETQY

J: TRBJ2-7
size: .
V: TRBV6-6
CDR3: ASSKTGYEQY

J: TRBJ1-2
size: .
V: TRBV19
CDR3: ASSTGGGNNGYT

J: TRBJ1-6
size: .
V: TRBV21-1
CDR3: ASILAGQGALLNSPLH

J: TRBJ1-2
size: .
V: TRBV5-4
CDR3: ASSTGGDYGYT

J: TRBJ1-4
size: .
V: TRBV7-6
CDR3: ASSLRSTRENEKLF

J: TRBJ1-2
size: .
V: TRBV5-5
CDR3: ASSAGQIYGYT

J: .
size: .
V: TRBV6-1
CDR3: AIATAYEQY

J: TRBJ1-2
size: .
V: TRBV4-2
CDR3: ASSRPTGTGNGGYT

J: TRBJ1-2
size: .
V: TRBV5-1
CDR3: ATSPRGGGGYGYT

J: TRBJ1-2
size: .
V: TRBV7-9
CDR3: ASSSTGGAGGYT

J: TRBJ2-5
size: .
V: TRBV7-6
CDR3: ASSPGLNQETQY

J: TRBJ1-2
size: .
V: TRBV5-6
CDR3: ASSYTGTLAYGYT

J: TRBJ2-1
size: .
V: TRBV7-6
CDR3: ASSPGQGYNEQF

J: TRBJ1-4
size: .
V: TRBV27
CDR3: ASSLTGQANEKLF

J: TRBJ2-5
size: .
V: TRBV9
CDR3: ASSVVGGEETQY

J: TRBJ2-3
size: .
V: TRBV2
CDR3: ASRRLAAADTQY

J: TRBJ2-7
size: .
V: TRBV19
CDR3: ASSMGGNEQY

J: TRBJ1-2
size: .
V: TRBV11-2
CDR3: ASTRTGSGYGYT

J: TRBJ2-2
size: .
V: TRBV19
CDR3: ASSRQERTNTGELF

J: TRBJ2-1
size: .
V: TRBV5-1
CDR3: ASSLVGQRVDEQF

J: TRBJ2-7
size: .
V: TRBV11-1
CDR3: ASSLRDRAYEQY

J: TRBJ2-7
size: .
V: TRBV30
CDR3: AWSSRAIRYEQY

J: TRBJ1-1
size: .
V: TRBV5-6
CDR3: ASRSWTGSNTEAF

J: TRBJ2-7
size: .
V: TRBV19
CDR3: ASSADSPYEQY

J: TRBJ2-1
size: once
V: TRBV15
CDR3: ATSRERGNNEQF

J: TRBJ2-1
size: .
V: TRBV15
CDR3: ATSRDLSGDEQF

J: TRBJ1-6
size: .
V: TRBV5-4
CDR3: ASSPQGGQYNSPLH